The T cell receptor beta chain under discussion was sequenced for a study of shared clonotypes between healthy human individuals. Overall study findings and caveats: Generation probabilities were higher for clonotypes shared across all four sorted-subset donors than for unshared ones.

Turning to this clone: Its antigen is unknown.

CDR1 is WNHNN and CDR2 is SYGVQD in the germline V gene (reference sequence). This CDR3 has 16 amino acids. J lost 3 bases, V lost 3 bases, and 7 bases had no gene match. In the study's own analysis: Quality scores were absent from the junction-only immunoSEQ sequences, so filtering differed. Assay used: immunoSEQ multiplex PCR; TCRdb lists only in-frame clones, some missing. V and J calls and clone size follow that table, whereas D and trimming were derived from the DNA. This sample yields 730,000 or so clones, of which around 72% are seen a single time; less than 2% belongs to the top ten. This sequence was found in a woman in her twenties or thirties in good health. V usage is TRBV10-1 and J usage is TRBJ2-1; 8 positions agree with TRBD2. What was sequenced was memory CD4+ T cells sorted from blood. Indicated subset: CD45RA-negative fraction. The CDR3 loop is CASSDGAGDFYNEQFF. The CDR3 nucleotides are TGCGCCAGCAGTGATGGAGCGGGAGATTTCTACAATGAGCAGTTCTTC.